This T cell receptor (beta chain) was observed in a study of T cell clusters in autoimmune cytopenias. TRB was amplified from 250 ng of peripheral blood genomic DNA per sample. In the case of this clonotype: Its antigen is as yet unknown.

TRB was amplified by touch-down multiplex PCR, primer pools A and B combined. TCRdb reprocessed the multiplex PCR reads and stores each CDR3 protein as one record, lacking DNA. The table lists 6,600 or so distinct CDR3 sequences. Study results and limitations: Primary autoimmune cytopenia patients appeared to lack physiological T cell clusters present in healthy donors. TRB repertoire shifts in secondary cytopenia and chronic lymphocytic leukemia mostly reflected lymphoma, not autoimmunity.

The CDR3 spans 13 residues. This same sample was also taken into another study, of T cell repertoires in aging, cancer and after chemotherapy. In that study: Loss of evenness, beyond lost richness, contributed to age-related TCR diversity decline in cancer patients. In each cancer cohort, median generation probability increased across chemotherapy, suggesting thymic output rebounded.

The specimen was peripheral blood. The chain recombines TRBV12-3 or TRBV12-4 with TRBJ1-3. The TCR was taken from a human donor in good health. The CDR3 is CASKLDSGDTIYF.